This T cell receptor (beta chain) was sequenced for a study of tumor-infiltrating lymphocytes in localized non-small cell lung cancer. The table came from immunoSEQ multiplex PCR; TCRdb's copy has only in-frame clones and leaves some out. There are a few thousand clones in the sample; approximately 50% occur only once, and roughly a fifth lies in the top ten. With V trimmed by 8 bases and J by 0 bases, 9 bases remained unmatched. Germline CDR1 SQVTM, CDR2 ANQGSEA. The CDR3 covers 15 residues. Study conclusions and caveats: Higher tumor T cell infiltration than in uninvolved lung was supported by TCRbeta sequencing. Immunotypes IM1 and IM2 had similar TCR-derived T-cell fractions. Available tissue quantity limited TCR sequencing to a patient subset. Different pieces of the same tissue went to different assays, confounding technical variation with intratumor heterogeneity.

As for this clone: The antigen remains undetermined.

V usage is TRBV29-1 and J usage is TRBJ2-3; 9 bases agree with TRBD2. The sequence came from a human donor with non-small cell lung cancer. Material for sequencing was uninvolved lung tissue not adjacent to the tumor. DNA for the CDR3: TGCAGCAGTATGCTAGCGGGACCTAGCACAGATACGCAGTATTTT. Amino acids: CSSMLAGPSTDTQYF.